One sample yielded the 3 T cell receptor beta chains listed below, sequenced in a study of blood T cell repertoires in COVID-19. Here immunoSEQ multiplex PCR was the method, and the copy in TCRdb shows in-frame clones only, minus some. The sample consists of just over 300,000 clones, under 90% of them appearing once. The sequencing input was peripheral blood. The receptor source for this set is a woman in her 30s with COVID-19, enrolled during active disease.

There are a few counts of this clone. J is TRBJ1-2 and V is TRBV6-5, with D perhaps matching TRBD1 (6 bases). CDR3 size: 14 residues. Trimming took 4 bases from V and 2 from J, leaving 11 bases between them. The germline V gene has CDR1 MNHEY and CDR2 SVGAGI. The CDR3 DNA follows: TGTGCCAGCAGTTCCCTCGGACAGAACTATGGCTACACCTTC. This encodes CASSSLGQNYGYTF.

The chain recombines TRBV11-2 with TRBJ2-5, with D unresolved. Looked up from germline, CDR1 is SGHAT and CDR2 is FQNNGV. The CDR3 totals 13 residues. The V end was cut by 4 bases, the J end by 2 bases, with 8 bases between. CDR3 bases: TGTGCCAGCAGCTCCCGAGGTCAAGAGACCCAGTACTTC. It translates to CASSSRGQETQYF.

The V gene is TRBV28, the J gene TRBJ1-2; no clear D gene. The V end lost 3 bases, the J end lost 1 base, and 6 bases lay between the germline ends. From germline, CDR1 is MDHEN and CDR2 SYDVKM. The CDR3 covers 13 residues. CDR3 DNA sequence: TGTGCCAGCAGTTTTCTGCGTAACTATGGCTACACCTTC. Protein product: CASSFLRNYGYTF.